The clone carrying this T cell receptor beta chain was seen just once. Germline V gives CDR1 SGHDT, CDR2 YYEEEE. The J segment lost 5 bases and the V segment lost 3 bases, leaving 10 bases of the junction unmatched. The CDR3 is 15 residues long. This record belongs to a study of T cell changes during pregnancy in multiple sclerosis. This table comes from immunoSEQ multiplex PCR, and its TCRdb copy is limited to in-frame clones, with some not included. The sample includes about 40,000 clones, around 94% of them seen just once. This specimen consisted of peripheral blood, obtained in the third trimester of pregnancy. This sequence originates from a female donor with multiple sclerosis, enrolled in a pregnancy study. The rearrangement uses TRBV5-6 and TRBJ1-2; 7 nucleotides line up with TRBD1. In DNA form, the CDR3 reads TGTGCCAGCAGCTCCGGGGCAGGGGGGTTTTATGGCTACACCTTC. This encodes CASSSGAGGFYGYTF.